This T cell receptor beta chain was captured in a study of PD-L1 blockade in urothelial cancer. Background on the study: Blood samples had a median of roughly 140,000 T cells, roughly 76,000 unique TCRs, and clonality 0.08 to 0.085.

J was trimmed by 5 bases and V by 1 base; bases with no gene match: 8. The germline CDR1 and CDR2 sequences are SGHTA and FQGNSA. There are 16 residues in the CDR3. Using immunoSEQ multiplex PCR, the repertoire was profiled, and TCRdb retains in-frame clones only, with some absent. The table has approximately 52,000 clones, 60% to 85% seen once. The chain carries TRBV7-2 and TRBJ2-1; 7 nucleotides align to TRBD2. This TCR was sampled from a man between 65 and 79 years old with urothelial cancer. The material sequenced was PBMCs, taken around atezolizumab (anti-PD-L1) treatment. CDR3 loop: CASSLVGAGTNNEQFF. CDR3 nucleotide sequence: TGTGCCAGCAGCTTAGTTGGCGCGGGGACTAACAATGAGCAGTTCTTC.